Listed below are T cell receptor beta chains from one sample, sequenced in a study of shared clonotypes between healthy human individuals. TCRdb's table, derived via immunoSEQ multiplex PCR, lists solely in-frame clones and lacks some. This table holds roughly 2.2 million clones, 85% to 95% found once. The specimen was naive CD4+ T cells from PBMCs. These receptors were collected from a man aged 18-30 years in good health. Some clones in this sample may be carry-over from other donors' samples. Each CDR3 is given with its conserved first and last residue. A D gene is named only where the DNA matches it firmly. Clone size is not always given. Where it is, it says once, few, many or a class for expanded clones.

>TRBD2|TRBV9|.|TRBJ2-5
TGTGCCAGCAGCCCCCGGGGGGGAGCGACCCTGCCCGCGTGGGTACAAGAGACCCAGTACTTC
CASSPRGGATLPAWVQETQYF
>TRBD2|TRBV11-2|.|TRBJ2-1
TGTGCCAGCAGCTTAGTTCTAGCGGGAGCCGGGGAGCAGTTCTTC
CASSLVLAGAGEQFF
>TRBD1|TRBV7-6|.|TRBJ1-2
TGTGCCAGCAGCTTAGCCGGGACAGGGGACGGCTACACCTTC
CASSLAGTGDGYTF
>.|TRBV6-1|.|TRBJ2-3
TGTGCCAGCAGTGACGCAGGAGCCCGCACAGATACGCAGTATTTT
CASSDAGARTDTQYF
>.|TRBV9|.|TRBJ2-1
TGTGCCAGCAGCGTTCAGGGGTCCCCCTACAATGAGCAGTTCTTC
CASSVQGSPYNEQFF
>.|TRBV27|.|TRBJ1-1
TGTGCCAGCAGTTTTAGGGGTTTTCCTCAGGGGAACACTGAAGCTTTCTTT
CASSFRGFPQGNTEAFF
>.|TRBV7-9|.|TRBJ2-7
TGTGCCAGCAGCTTGTCTAGCGACTCCTACGAGCAGTACTTC
CASSLSSDSYEQYF
>.|TRBV28|.|TRBJ2-4
TGTGCCAGCAGTTTAACAGGCGGAAACATTCAGTACTTC
CASSLTGGNIQYF
>.|TRBV6-1|few|TRBJ1-2
TGTGCCAGCAGTGAAGTGTGGGCTGGCTACACCTTC
CASSEVWAGYTF
>.|TRBV5-1|.|TRBJ2-3
TGCGCCAGCAGCTTGGCCGCGGGGCGGTGGAGCACAGATACGCAGTATTTT
CASSLAAGRWSTDTQYF
>.|TRBV18|.|TRBJ1-2
TGTGCCAGCTCACCTCCAGGACGGGTTGGCTACACCTTC
CASSPPGRVGYTF
>TRBD2|TRBV5-8|.|TRBJ2-7
TGTGCCAGCAGCTTGATTAGCGGGGTTTACGAGCAGTACTTC
CASSLISGVYEQYF
>.|TRBV5-6|.|TRBJ2-5
TGTGCCAGCATATCCGGGACCACAGAGACCCAGTACTTC
CASISGTTETQYF
>.|TRBV27|.|TRBJ1-1
TGTGCCAGCACACTACGGGGGTGGGGCACTGAAGCTTTCTTT
CASTLRGWGTEAFF
>.|TRBV5-4|few|TRBJ2-7
TGTGCCAGCAGCTTTGATACTGGGTACGAGCAGTACTTC
CASSFDTGYEQYF
>.|TRBV11-3|.|TRBJ1-1
TGTGCCAGCAGCCCGGGAGTAGGCTCGAACACTGAAGCTTTCTTT
CASSPGVGSNTEAFF
>TRBD1|TRBV5-1|.|TRBJ2-3
TGCGCCAGCACCGTGACAGGGGACGCAGATACGCAGTATTTT
CASTVTGDADTQYF
>TRBD2|TRBV11-3|.|TRBJ2-2
TGTGCCAGCAGCCCCGGCCGGGGAGGGACCGGGGAGCTGTTTTTT
CASSPGRGGTGELFF
>TRBD1|TRBV4-2|.|TRBJ1-2
TGTGCCAGCAGCCTATTTATTGCGGACAGGGGGTTTGGCTACACCTTC
CASSLFIADRGFGYTF
>TRBD2|TRBV28|.|TRBJ2-7
TGTGCCAGCAGTTTAATGCGAGCGGGAGGCTCCGAGCAGTACTTC
CASSLMRAGGSEQYF
>TRBD2|TRBV9|.|TRBJ2-1
TGTGCCAGCAGCGCGTCGGGACTAGCGCCGGAGCAGTTCTTC
CASSASGLAPEQFF
>TRBD1|TRBV7-2|.|TRBJ1-5
TGTGCCAGCAGCACCGAAACAGGGGACCAGCCCCAGCATTTT
CASSTETGDQPQHF
>.|TRBV28|.|TRBJ1-3
TGTGCCAGCAGTTTAGGAAACACCATATATTTT
CASSLGNTIYF
>.|TRBV10-3|once|TRBJ2-1
TGTGCCATCAGTGCCGGTCTCGATGAGCAGTTCTTC
CAISAGLDEQFF
>TRBD1|TRBV19|.|TRBJ1-4
TGTGCCAGTAGGAGGACAGGGGAGAATGAAAAACTGTTTTTT
CASRRTGENEKLFF